A selection of T cell receptor beta chains follows, all from one sample in a study of glioma-infiltrating T cells after dendritic cell vaccination. The method was immunoSEQ multiplex PCR; TCRdb's version includes in-frame clones alone and lacks a portion of them. Among 90,000 to 95,000 clones listed, around four fifths were seen once. The sequencing used blood, collected after dendritic cell vaccination. The source is a human donor with glioblastoma. The CDR3 runs from the conserved cysteine through the conserved F or W. D genes are given only for firm matches. Size is stated for part of the rows, as once, few or many counts, or as a class when the clone is expanded.

cdr3_nt,cdr3_aa,d_call,clone_size,v_call,j_call
TGTGCCAGTAGTCCTCACACAGGGGGCCTCCGGGAAAAACTGTTTTTT,CASSPHTGGLREKLFF,TRBD1,.,TRBV19,TRBJ1-4
TGTGCCAGCAGTGAAGACAGGAACACAGATACGCAGTATTTT,CASSEDRNTDTQYF,.,once,TRBV6-1,TRBJ2-3
TGTGCCAGCAGCACTCACCCTCAGGGAAACCAGTACTTC,CASSTHPQGNQYF,.,.,TRBV7-7,TRBJ2-5
TGTGCCAGCAGCCTTTACTCCAGGGGATCAGAGACCCAGTACTTC,CASSLYSRGSETQYF,.,.,TRBV5-4,TRBJ2-5
TGCGCCAGCAGCCCTAGGACAGGGGGCGCCGGCACCATATATTTT,CASSPRTGGAGTIYF,TRBD1,.,TRBV5-1,TRBJ1-3
TGTGCCAGCAGCTTATGGGCAGGGGCACGGGCTGAAGCTTTCTTT,CASSLWAGARAEAFF,.,.,TRBV7-3,TRBJ1-1
TGTGCCAGCAGCTTCGACAGGGTGGGAGTTAATGAGCAGTTCTTC,CASSFDRVGVNEQFF,TRBD1,.,TRBV27,TRBJ2-1
TGTGCCAGCAGCCCCAGGGGGGACAACTATGGCTACACCTTC,CASSPRGDNYGYTF,TRBD1,.,TRBV11-1,TRBJ1-2
TGTGCCAGCAGCTTAGGGGGAACAGGGGGTAATTCACCCCTCCACTTT,CASSLGGTGGNSPLHF,TRBD1,.,TRBV7-8,TRBJ1-6
TGTGCCACCAGCGCTCCCGGACAGGGGGCCCAAGAGACCCAGTACTTC,CATSAPGQGAQETQYF,TRBD1,.,TRBV15,TRBJ2-5
TGCGCCAGCAGCTTGTCAGGGTTTGATCAGCCCCAGCATTTT,CASSLSGFDQPQHF,.,.,TRBV5-1,TRBJ1-5
TGTGCCAGCAGCTTCCCGGGACTAGCGGGGGACTACAATGAGCAGTTCTTC,CASSFPGLAGDYNEQFF,TRBD2,once,TRBV7-2,TRBJ2-1
TGTGCCAGCTCACCTACTAGCACAGATACGCAGTATTTT,CASSPTSTDTQYF,.,.,TRBV18,TRBJ2-3
TGTGCCAGTAGTCCGTATAGGGGACATTCCCAGCCCCAGCATTTT,CASSPYRGHSQPQHF,.,.,TRBV19,TRBJ1-5
TGTGCCAGCAGCTCTCCGGGACAGGGGGCCGCCCCTTTTACTGAAGCTTTCTTT,CASSSPGQGAAPFTEAFF,TRBD1,.,TRBV5-4,TRBJ1-1
TGTGCCAGCAGTTACTCGACAGTAGCGGGTTACAATGAGCAGTTCTTC,CASSYSTVAGYNEQFF,TRBD2,.,TRBV6-5,TRBJ2-1
TGCGCCAGCAGCTTAGGCCGGGACAGGGCCTTTACCGGGGAGCTGTTTTTT,CASSLGRDRAFTGELFF,TRBD1,.,TRBV5-1,TRBJ2-2
TGTGCCAGTAGGGGGGAAAGGGACAGATACACCGGGGAGCTGTTTTTT,CASRGERDRYTGELFF,TRBD1,.,TRBV19,TRBJ2-2
TGTGCCAGCAGCTTAGCGGGACAGCAATCGGAGCAGTACTTC,CASSLAGQQSEQYF,TRBD1,.,TRBV7-7,TRBJ2-7
TGTGCCAGCAGCTCGGCCGCGACAGCGACCACCGGGGAGCTGTTTTTT,CASSSAATATTGELFF,.,once,TRBV7-6,TRBJ2-2
TGTGCCAGCAGTGCAACAGGGGGCCGGGGAGATACGCAGTATTTT,CASSATGGRGDTQYF,TRBD1,.,TRBV25-1,TRBJ2-3
TGCGCCAGCAGCCCAAGCGCGGCTAGCGGGAACCGGGGAGCCGGGGAGCTGTTTTTT,CASSPSAASGNRGAGELFF,TRBD2,once,TRBV5-1,TRBJ2-2
TGTGCCAGTGGGGAGGGGACCAAAAACATTCAGTACTTC,CASGEGTKNIQYF,TRBD2,.,TRBV19,TRBJ2-4
TGTGCCAGCAGTCTGTACACTAACGGGGAGCTGTTTTTT,CASSLYTNGELFF,.,.,TRBV6-5,TRBJ2-2
TGTGCCAGCAGTGAAGCAGGCAGCCTCTACGAGCAGTACTTC,CASSEAGSLYEQYF,.,.,TRBV25-1,TRBJ2-7
TGTGCCAGCAGTGCGGAGGGGCACACTGAAGCTTTCTTT,CASSAEGHTEAFF,.,.,TRBV2,TRBJ1-1
TGTGCCAGCAGACTAGTGGGGTCGGAGAACAATGAGCAGTTCTTC,CASRLVGSENNEQFF,.,.,TRBV11-2,TRBJ2-1
TGTGCCAGCAGCTTAGTAGGGGGGACAGGTGCCTACTACGAGCAGTACTTC,CASSLVGGTGAYYEQYF,TRBD1,.,TRBV11-2,TRBJ2-7
TGCGCCAGCAGCCCACCGGACAGGAGAAGCAACATTCAGTACTTC,CASSPPDRRSNIQYF,TRBD1,.,TRBV4-1,TRBJ2-4
TGCGCCAGCAGCTCAACCGGGACTAGTAAAGAGACCCAGTACTTC,CASSSTGTSKETQYF,TRBD2,few,TRBV5-1,TRBJ2-5
TGCGCCAGCAGCTTGGTCCCAGGGGATAGCAATCAGCCCCAGCATTTT,CASSLVPGDSNQPQHF,.,.,TRBV5-1,TRBJ1-5
TGTGCCAGCAGCCCCGGGTATAGCAATCAGCCCCAGCATTTT,CASSPGYSNQPQHF,.,.,TRBV7-2,TRBJ1-5
TGTGCCAGCAGCTCGAAGGGGGCGAGTTTCGCCCTCCACTTT,CASSSKGASFALHF,TRBD1,.,TRBV7-9,TRBJ1-6
TGTGCCAGCAGCACTCGCACAGATACGCAGTATTTT,CASSTRTDTQYF,.,.,TRBV21-1,TRBJ2-3
TGTGCCTGGGGACAGGAGGACACCGGGGAGCTGTTTTTT,CAWGQEDTGELFF,TRBD1,.,TRBV30,TRBJ2-2
TGTGCCAGCAGCCCGCGAGGGAGCTCCTATAATTCACCCCTCCACTTT,CASSPRGSSYNSPLHF,.,.,TRBV5-6,TRBJ1-6
TGTGCCAGCAGCCCCCCCCGGACAGGGGCAGCAGATACGCAGTATTTT,CASSPPRTGAADTQYF,TRBD1,.,TRBV7-9,TRBJ2-3
TGTGCCAGCAGCCCGACCGGGACAAGAGGCTACACCTTC,CASSPTGTRGYTF,.,few,TRBV5-4,TRBJ1-2
TGTGCCAGCAGTTCATACCGGGATACGCAGTATTTT,CASSSYRDTQYF,.,.,TRBV6-5,TRBJ2-3
TGCGCCAGCAGCCCTGACAGCTCTGGGGCCAACGTCCTGACTTTC,CASSPDSSGANVLTF,.,.,TRBV10-1,TRBJ2-6
TGTGCCAGCAGCTTGCTAGGGGACTATGGCTACACCTTC,CASSLLGDYGYTF,.,.,TRBV5-4,TRBJ1-2
TGTGCCACCGAACAGGGGAACACCGGGGAGCTGTTTTTT,CATEQGNTGELFF,.,.,TRBV6-5,TRBJ2-2
TGTGCCAGCAGCACGGTACTAGCAGCGAATGAGCAGTTCTTC,CASSTVLAANEQFF,.,.,TRBV5-4,TRBJ2-1
TGTGCCAGCAGCCCCGGAGGGTATCAGCCCCAGCATTTT,CASSPGGYQPQHF,.,.,TRBV5-6,TRBJ1-5
TGTGCCAGCAGGGGACAGGGGATAGGAAACACCATATATTTT,CASRGQGIGNTIYF,TRBD1,.,TRBV6-6,TRBJ1-3